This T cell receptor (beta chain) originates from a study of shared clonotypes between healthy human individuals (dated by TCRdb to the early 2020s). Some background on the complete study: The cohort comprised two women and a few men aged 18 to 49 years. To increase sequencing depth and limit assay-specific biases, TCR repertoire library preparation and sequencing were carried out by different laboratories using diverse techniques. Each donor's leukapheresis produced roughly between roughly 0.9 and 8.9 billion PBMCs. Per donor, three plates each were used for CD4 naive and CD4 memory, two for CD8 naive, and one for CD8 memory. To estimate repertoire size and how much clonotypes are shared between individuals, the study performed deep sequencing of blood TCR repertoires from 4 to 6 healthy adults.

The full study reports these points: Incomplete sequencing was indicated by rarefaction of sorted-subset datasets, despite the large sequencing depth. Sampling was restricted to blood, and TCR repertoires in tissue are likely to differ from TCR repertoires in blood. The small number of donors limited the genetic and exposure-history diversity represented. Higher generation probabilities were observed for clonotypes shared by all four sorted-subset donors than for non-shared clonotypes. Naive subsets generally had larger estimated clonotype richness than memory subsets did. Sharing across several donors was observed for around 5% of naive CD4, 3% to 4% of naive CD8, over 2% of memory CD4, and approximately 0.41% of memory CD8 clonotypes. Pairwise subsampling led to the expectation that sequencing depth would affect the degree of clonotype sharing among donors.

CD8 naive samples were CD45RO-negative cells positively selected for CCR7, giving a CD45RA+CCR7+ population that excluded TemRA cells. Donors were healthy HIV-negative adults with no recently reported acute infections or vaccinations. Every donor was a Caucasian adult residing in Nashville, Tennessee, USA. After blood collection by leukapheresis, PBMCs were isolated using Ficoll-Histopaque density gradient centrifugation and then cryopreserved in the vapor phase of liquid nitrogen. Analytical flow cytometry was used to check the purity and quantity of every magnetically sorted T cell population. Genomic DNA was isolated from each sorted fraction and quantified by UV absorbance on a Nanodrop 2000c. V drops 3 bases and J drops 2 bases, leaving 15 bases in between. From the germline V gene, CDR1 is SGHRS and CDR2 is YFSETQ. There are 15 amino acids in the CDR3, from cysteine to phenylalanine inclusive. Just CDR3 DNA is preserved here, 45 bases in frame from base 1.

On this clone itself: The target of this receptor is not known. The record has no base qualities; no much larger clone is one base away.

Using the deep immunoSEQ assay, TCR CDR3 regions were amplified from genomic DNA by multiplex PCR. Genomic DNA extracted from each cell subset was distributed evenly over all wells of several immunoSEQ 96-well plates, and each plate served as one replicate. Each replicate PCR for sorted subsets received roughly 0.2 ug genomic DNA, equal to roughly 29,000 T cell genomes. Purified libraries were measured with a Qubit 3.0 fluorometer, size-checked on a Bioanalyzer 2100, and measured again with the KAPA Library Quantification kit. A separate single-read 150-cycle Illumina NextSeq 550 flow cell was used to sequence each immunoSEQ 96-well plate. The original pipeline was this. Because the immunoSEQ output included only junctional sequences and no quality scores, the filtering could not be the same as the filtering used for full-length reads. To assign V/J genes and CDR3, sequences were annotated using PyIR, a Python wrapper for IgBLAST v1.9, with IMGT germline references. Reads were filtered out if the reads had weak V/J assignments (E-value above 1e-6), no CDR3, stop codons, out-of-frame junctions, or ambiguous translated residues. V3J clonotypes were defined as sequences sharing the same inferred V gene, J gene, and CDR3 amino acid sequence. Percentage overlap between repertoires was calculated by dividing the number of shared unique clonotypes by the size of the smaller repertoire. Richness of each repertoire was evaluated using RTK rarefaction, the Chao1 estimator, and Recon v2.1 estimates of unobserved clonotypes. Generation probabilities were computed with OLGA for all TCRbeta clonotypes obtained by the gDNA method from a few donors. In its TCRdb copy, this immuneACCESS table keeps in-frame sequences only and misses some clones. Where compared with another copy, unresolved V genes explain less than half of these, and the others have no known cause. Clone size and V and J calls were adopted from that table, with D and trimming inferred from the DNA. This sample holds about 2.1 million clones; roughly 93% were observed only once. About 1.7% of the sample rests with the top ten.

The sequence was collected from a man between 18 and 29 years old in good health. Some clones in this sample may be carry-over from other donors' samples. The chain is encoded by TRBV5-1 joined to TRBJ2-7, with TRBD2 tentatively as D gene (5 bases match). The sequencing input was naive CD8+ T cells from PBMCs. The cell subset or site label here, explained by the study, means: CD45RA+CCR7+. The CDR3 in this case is CASSWKQAETYEQYF. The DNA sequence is TGCGCCAGCAGCTGGAAACAAGCGGAAACCTACGAGCAGTACTTC.